Presented here are 26 T cell receptor beta chains from one specimen sequenced in a study of T cells in Graves' hyperthyroidism and ophthalmopathy. Amplification of TCR beta CDR3 regions used RNA as the template. The TCR CDR3 first-round RT-PCR relied on the HTBI primer set. TCRdb re-called the multiplex PCR reads through MiXCR, storing one row per CDR3 protein. The table has approximately 620,000 distinct CDR3 sequences, approximately 15% seen once; the top ten hold 5% to 7%. The sample taken for sequencing was blood. These receptors came from a woman in her 30s with Graves' hyperthyroidism that later progressed to Graves' ophthalmopathy.

This clonotype was recorded many times. The V and J genes are TRBV7-8 and TRBJ2-3, with a possible D match to TRBD2 (5 bases). Per the germline V gene, CDR1 is SGHVS and CDR2 is FQNEAQ. The CDR3 totals 16 residues. The V end lost 1 base, the J end lost 3 bases, and 14 bases lay between the germline ends. Written as DNA, the CDR3 is TGTGCCAGCAGCTTAGGGGTGGAACTAGTAACAGATACGCAGTATTTT. It yields the protein CASSLGVELVTDTQYF.

This clonotype was recorded at least ten times. The chain couples TRBV28 to TRBJ2-7, with D possibly TRBD2 on 5 matching bases. The V end lost 1 base, the J end lost 3 bases, and 13 bases lay between the germline ends. Germline V lookup: CDR1 MDHEN, CDR2 SYDVKM. The CDR3 is 15 residues long. This CDR3 is CASSLSQAGDYEQYF. The CDR3, as DNA: TGTGCCAGCAGTTTATCTCAGGCCGGGGACTACGAGCAGTACTTC.

This clonotype was seen ten or more times. The V gene is TRBV28, the J gene TRBJ2-1; tentative D call: TRBD2 (6 bases). Germline V gene sequence: CDR1 MDHEN, CDR2 SYDVKM. V lost 7 bases and J 4 bases, leaving 11 bases between the germline ends. The CDR3 has 13 amino acids. The CDR3 spells CASTLARYNEQFF. The CDR3 nucleotides are TGTGCCAGCACGCTAGCGAGGTACAATGAGCAGTTCTTC. Full variable domain (rest looked up from reference TRBV28 and TRBJ2-1): DVKVTQSSRYLVKRTGEKVFLECVQDMDHENMFWYRQDPGLGLRLIYFSYDVKMKEKGDIPEGYSVSREKKERFSLILESASTNQTSMYLCASTLARYNEQFFGPGTRLTVL.

The table lists this clonotype with many counts. The J gene is TRBJ2-7, the V gene TRBV7-3; the match to TRBD2 covers 8 bases. There are 14 residues in the CDR3. CDR1 and CDR2 from the germline V gene are SGHTA and FQGTGA. V shed 5 bases, J shed 6 bases, and the junction held 9 bases outside the gene matches. The CDR3 nucleotides read TGTGCCAGCAGCAACGGGCTAGCGGGCTCCGAGCAGTACTTC. Protein product: CASSNGLAGSEQYF.

V is TRBV12-3 or TRBV12-4 and J is TRBJ2-3; D gene ambiguous. The V and J ends lost 4 bases and 4 bases respectively, with 12 bases between them. CDR3 length equals 14 residues. The CDR3 spells CASSSSVKSDTQYF. CDR3 nucleotide sequence: TGTGCCAGCAGTTCCTCAGTGAAATCAGATACGCAGTATTTT.

This clonotype was detected only a few times. Relative to the germline gene, one junction end is altered; a read error may explain this. V is TRBV24-1 and J is TRBJ2-1; D is uncertain. The CDR3 consists of 16 residues. Germline V gene data show CDR1 as KGHDR and CDR2 as SFDVKD. CDR3 amino acids: CATSDSDGSSCNEQFF. The DNA of the CDR3 is TGTGCCACCAGTGACTCGGACGGCAGCTCCTGCAATGAGCAGTTCTTC.

The chain couples TRBV2 to TRBJ2-7, with no clear D. Trimming cost V 7 bases and J 6 bases, with 10 bases left between them. The CDR3 contains 11 residues. Per germline, CDR1 SNHLY and CDR2 FYNNEI. In nucleotides, the CDR3 is TGTGCCAGCATGCAGGTCTCCGAGCAGTACTTC. Its protein product is CASMQVSEQYF.

This clonotype was observed at least ten times. V usage is TRBV20-1 and J usage is TRBJ2-7, with 8 bases fitting TRBD1. Per the germline V gene, CDR1 is DFQATT and CDR2 is SNEGSKA (reference sequence). This CDR3 is 13 amino acids long. The V segment lost 6 bases and the J segment 6 bases; nucleotides outside the gene matches: 10. CDR3: CSALPDREAEQYF. For the CDR3, the DNA is TGCAGTGCACTACCGGACAGGGAGGCCGAGCAGTACTTC.

There are many counts of this clonotype. J is TRBJ2-7 and V is TRBV27; tentatively, D is TRBD1 (5 bases). The CDR3 runs 17 residues. Between the trimmed V and J ends, which lost 6 bases and 1 base, there was a span of 22 bases. Per germline, CDR1 MNHEY and CDR2 SMNVEV (reference sequence). The CDR3 DNA reads as TGTGCCAGCAGCTCTGGGGCTGTTAGCTCCGTATCCTACGAGCAGTACTTC. Encoded protein: CASSSGAVSSVSYEQYF.

This clonotype was picked up many times. V gene TRBV2 combines with J gene TRBJ2-2; D is possibly TRBD1 or TRBD2 (6 bases each). Germline V gene data show CDR1 as SNHLY and CDR2 as FYNNEI. CDR3 size: 20 residues. The V end was cut by 6 bases, the J end by 4 bases, with 30 bases between. Written as DNA, the CDR3 is TGTGCCAGCAGCGCCCCCTCGAAGGTCGGGGGCCGTTCGGTCACCGGGGAGCTGTTTTTT. It is translated as CASSAPSKVGGRSVTGELFF.

This clonotype has a count of ten or more. CDR3 nucleotide sequence: TGTGCCAGCAGCTTAGATCTGGCCAGGGGGTACGAGCAGTACTTC. Its protein product is CASSLDLARGYEQYF. The V gene is TRBV11-3, the J gene TRBJ2-7; 7 bases agree with TRBD1. The CDR3 is made up of 15 amino acids. Germline CDR1 is SGHNT and CDR2 is YENEEA. The J segment lost 4 bases and the V segment lost 0 bases, leaving 6 bases of the junction unmatched.

The CDR3 protein is CASRLPTRDYGYTF. The CDR3 DNA is TGTGCCAGCAGGCTCCCGACTCGGGACTATGGCTACACCTTC. V usage is TRBV6-1 and J usage is TRBJ1-2; the D is unclear. This CDR3 region has 14 residues. CDR1 is MNHNS and CDR2 is SASEGT in the germline V gene. The ends were cut back, 6 bases at V and 3 bases at J, with 14 bases in the middle.

This clonotype showed up just a few times. This chain connects TRBV7-6 to TRBJ1-2; no definite D call. This CDR3 spans 15 amino acids. Deletions cut 0 bases from V and 5 bases from J, with 13 bases between. Germline loops: CDR1 SGHVS, CDR2 FNYEAQ. CDR3 region: CASSLAKGDPYGYTF. The CDR3 DNA follows: TGTGCCAGCAGCTTAGCGAAGGGAGACCCTTATGGCTACACCTTC. The variable domain in full, with the rest retrieved from reference TRBV7-6 and TRBJ1-2, is GAGVSQSPRYKVTKRGQDVALRCDPISGHVSLYWYRQALGQGPEFLTYFNYEAQQDKSGLPNDRFSAERPEGSISTLTIQRTEQRDSAMYRCASSLAKGDPYGYTFGSGTRLTVV.

This clonotype was recorded many times. V usage is TRBV12-3 or TRBV12-4 and J usage is TRBJ1-2; D remains ambiguous. Trimming took 3 bases from V and 8 from J, leaving 13 bases between them. This CDR3 has 13 residues. CDR3 region: CASSLTESGGYTF. The CDR3 bases are TGTGCCAGCAGTTTGACGGAATCCGGCGGCTACACCTTC.

In regard to this clonotype: Given a much more abundant clone one base away, this may be a read error. The gene calls are TRBV19 and TRBJ2-7; D is uncertain. The ends were cut back, 3 bases at V and 2 bases at J, with 14 bases in the middle. Germline V CDR1 and CDR2: LNHDA, SQIVND (reference sequence). The CDR3 extends over 15 amino acids. CDR3 region: CASSMCAGRAYEQYF. The DNA of the CDR3 is TGTGCCAGTAGTATGTGCGCAGGACGAGCCTACGAGCAGTACTTC.

This clonotype was counted at least ten times. The chain combines TRBV2 with TRBJ2-7; TRBD2 is a possible D gene (6 bases). The CDR3 runs to 14 residues. Trimming cost V 5 bases and J 2 bases, with 13 bases left between them. The germline gives CDR1 SNHLY, CDR2 FYNNEI. The CDR3 DNA reads TGTGCCAGCAGTTGGGACCGGGAGACCTACGAGCAGTACTTC. As protein: CASSWDRETYEQYF.

The V gene is TRBV20-1, the J gene TRBJ2-4, with 10 bases matching TRBD2. Trimming removed 2 bases from V and 0 bases from J; junction bases left unmatched: 7. Germline V CDR1 and CDR2: DFQATT, SNEGSKA (reference sequence). The CDR3 covers 17 residues. CDR3 protein: CSARLTSGSLAKNIQYF. The CDR3 nucleotides read TGCAGTGCTAGACTGACTAGCGGGTCTCTAGCCAAAAACATTCAGTACTTC.

This clonotype appeared many times. The chain has TRBV18 and TRBJ2-1; D remains ambiguous. The germline V and J ends were trimmed by 0 bases and 4 bases, with 4 bases remaining between them. CDR3 length: 13 residues. Germline lookup yields CDR1 KGHSH and CDR2 LQKENI. The CDR3 here is CASSPPQYNEQFF. As DNA, the CDR3 is TGTGCCAGCTCACCACCGCAATACAATGAGCAGTTCTTC.

This clonotype occurred many times. V gene TRBV13 combines with J gene TRBJ1-4; D is undetermined. CDR1 is PRHDT, CDR2 FYEKMQ, per germline (reference sequence). Trimming removed 4 bases at V and 0 bases at J, with 9 bases between. The CDR3 length is 15 residues. DNA of the CDR3: TGTGCCAGCAGCTATGGAAGTCCAACTAATGAAAAACTGTTTTTT. Translated: CASSYGSPTNEKLFF.

This clonotype was counted many times. The chain uses TRBV20-1 and TRBJ2-7; 7 bases are shared with TRBD1. The CDR3 has 13 residues. Germline V gives CDR1 DFQATT, CDR2 SNEGSKA (reference sequence). After removal of 7 bases from V and 5 bases from J, the junction contained 11 bases not matched to a gene. The CDR3 coding sequence is TGCAGTGTCTTGGGACAGCGGTTTGACGAGCAGTACTTC. Its protein product is CSVLGQRFDEQYF.

This clonotype has ten or more counts. The V and J genes are TRBV24-1 and TRBJ2-1; TRBD2 matches at 8 bases. The germline gives CDR1 KGHDR, CDR2 SFDVKD. The CDR3 has 15 amino acids. The trim removed 1 base at V and 7 bases at J, leaving 5 bases unmatched. For the CDR3, the DNA is TGTGCCACCAGTGATTTCGCGGGAGGAAAGAATGAGCAGTTCTTC. This gives the protein CATSDFAGGKNEQFF.

Concerning this clonotype itself: It may be a read error: a sequence one base away is much more abundant. The CDR3 sequence: CAGSLQWEETQYF. DNA of the CDR3: TGTGCCGGCAGTTTACAGTGGGAAGAGACCCAGTACTTC. The chain employs TRBV28 and TRBJ2-5, with D uncertain. Germline V gene lookup returns CDR1 MDHEN and CDR2 SYDVKM. The CDR3 contains 13 residues.

In this sample, this clonotype turned up a few times. This chain uses TRBV11-2 with TRBJ2-3; tentatively, D is TRBD2 (6 bases). Germline V gene data show CDR1 as SGHAT and CDR2 as FQNNGV. CDR3 length: 15 amino acids. Between the trimmed V and J ends, which lost 5 bases and 1 base, there was a span of 13 bases. CDR3: CASSRLGARTDTQYF. DNA for the CDR3: TGTGCCAGCAGCCGACTAGGGGCCCGCACAGATACGCAGTATTTT.

The table lists this clonotype with many counts. The chain couples TRBV7-2 to TRBJ2-7; the D call may be TRBD1 or TRBD2 (5 bases each). V lost 6 bases to trimming and J lost 1 base, with 13 bases between them. This CDR3 spans 14 amino acids. In germline, CDR1 is SGHTA, CDR2 FQGNSA. CDR3 DNA sequence: TGTGCCAGCAGAACACCGGGACGGTCCTACGAGCAGTACTTC. It yields the protein CASRTPGRSYEQYF.

This sequence joins TRBV27 and TRBJ2-7; D ambiguous. V was cut by 5 bases and J by 5 bases, with 19 bases left in between. Germline V CDR1 and CDR2: MNHEY, SMNVEV (reference sequence). The length of the CDR3 is 15 residues. CDR3 sequence (DNA): TGTGCCAGCAGTACCCGAAAGACACGGTTCCACGAGCAGTACGTC. Residues: CASSTRKTRFHEQYV.

Many counts were recorded for this clonotype. V gene TRBV18 combines with J gene TRBJ1-2; 10 nucleotides align to TRBD1. Germline V CDR1 and CDR2: KGHSH, LQKENI. Trimming removed 1 base from V and 2 bases from J; junction bases left unmatched: 4. This CDR3 has 16 amino acids. The CDR3 sequence: CASSPLSGQGNYGYTF. As DNA, the CDR3 is TGTGCCAGCTCACCACTTTCGGGACAGGGGAACTATGGCTACACCTTC.